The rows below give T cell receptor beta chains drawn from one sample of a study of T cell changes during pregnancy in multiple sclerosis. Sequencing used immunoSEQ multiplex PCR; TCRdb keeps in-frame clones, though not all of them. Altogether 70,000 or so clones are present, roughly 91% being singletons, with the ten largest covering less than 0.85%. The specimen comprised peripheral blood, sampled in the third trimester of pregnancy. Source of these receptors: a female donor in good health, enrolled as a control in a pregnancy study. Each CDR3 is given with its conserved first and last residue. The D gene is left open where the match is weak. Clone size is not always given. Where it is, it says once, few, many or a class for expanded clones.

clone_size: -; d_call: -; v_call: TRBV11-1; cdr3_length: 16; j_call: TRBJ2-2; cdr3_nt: TGTGCCAGCAGCCGGGGTACAGGGAAGAACACCGGGGAGCTGTTTTTT; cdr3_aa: CASSRGTGKNTGELFF
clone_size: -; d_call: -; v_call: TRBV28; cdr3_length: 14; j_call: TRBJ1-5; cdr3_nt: TGTGCCAGCAGTCAGTATACAGGTAATCAGCCCCAGCATTTT; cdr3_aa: CASSQYTGNQPQHF
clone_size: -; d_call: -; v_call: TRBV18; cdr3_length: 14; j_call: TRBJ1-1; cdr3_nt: TGTGCCAGCTCACCACAAGGGGCGAACACTGAAGCTTTCTTT; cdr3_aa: CASSPQGANTEAFF
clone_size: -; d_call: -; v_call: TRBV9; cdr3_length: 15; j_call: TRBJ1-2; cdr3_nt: TGTGCCAGCAGCGTAGCGGGCAGGGCTAACTATGGCTACACCTTC; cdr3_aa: CASSVAGRANYGYTF
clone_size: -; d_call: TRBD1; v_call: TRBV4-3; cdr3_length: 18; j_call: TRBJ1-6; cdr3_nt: TGCGCCAGCAGCCAAGAGAGGGGTCGGGCAGGGGGAAATTCACCCCTCCACTTT; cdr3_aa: CASSQERGRAGGNSPLHF
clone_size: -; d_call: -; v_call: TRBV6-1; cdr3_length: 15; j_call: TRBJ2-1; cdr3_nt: TGTGCCAGCAGTGAACGGGGCAGCAGGAGGGGTGAGCAGTTCTTC; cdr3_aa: CASSERGSRRGEQFF
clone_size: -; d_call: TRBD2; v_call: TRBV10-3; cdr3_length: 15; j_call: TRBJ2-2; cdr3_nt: TGTGCCATCTCAGGCCGGCAGGGAGGGACCGGGGAGCTGTTTTTT; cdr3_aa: CAISGRQGGTGELFF
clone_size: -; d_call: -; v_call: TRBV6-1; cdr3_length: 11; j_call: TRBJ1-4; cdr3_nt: TGTGCCACAAACAGTAATGAAAAACTGTTTTTT; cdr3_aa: CATNSNEKLFF
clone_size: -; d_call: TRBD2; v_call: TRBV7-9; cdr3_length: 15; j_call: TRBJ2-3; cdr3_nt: TGTGCCAGCAGCTTACCTAGCGGAAGCACAGATACGCAGTATTTT; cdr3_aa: CASSLPSGSTDTQYF
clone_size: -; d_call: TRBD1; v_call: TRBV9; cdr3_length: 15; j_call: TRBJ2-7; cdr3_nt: TGTGCCAGCAGCGCTGGGACAGGGGCCAGCAACGAGCAGTACTTC; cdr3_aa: CASSAGTGASNEQYF
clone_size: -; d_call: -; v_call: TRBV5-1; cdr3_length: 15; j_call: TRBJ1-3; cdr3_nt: TGCGCCAGCTCCGAACAGGCGAGCTCTGGAAACACCATATATTTT; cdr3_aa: CASSEQASSGNTIYF
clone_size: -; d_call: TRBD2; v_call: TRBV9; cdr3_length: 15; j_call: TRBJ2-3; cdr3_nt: TGTGCCAGCAGCTCCTCCGGGAGGGCCACAGATACGCAGTATTTT; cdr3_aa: CASSSSGRATDTQYF
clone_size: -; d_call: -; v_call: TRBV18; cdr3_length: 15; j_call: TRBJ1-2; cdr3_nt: TGTGCCAGCTCACCAGGAGTGAGGGATAACTATGGCTACACCTTC; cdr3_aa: CASSPGVRDNYGYTF
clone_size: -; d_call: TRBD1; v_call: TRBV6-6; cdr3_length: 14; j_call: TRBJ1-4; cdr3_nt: TGTGCCAGCAGTTGGGACAGGGGGCGTGAAAAACTGTTTTTT; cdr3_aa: CASSWDRGREKLFF
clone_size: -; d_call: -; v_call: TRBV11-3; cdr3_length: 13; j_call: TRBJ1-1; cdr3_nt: TGTGCCAGCAGCTTAGATCATAACACTGAAGCTTTCTTT; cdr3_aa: CASSLDHNTEAFF
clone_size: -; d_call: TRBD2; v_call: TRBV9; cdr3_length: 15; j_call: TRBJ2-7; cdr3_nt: TGTGCCAGCAGCGTAGCTAGCGGGAGCGGCTACGAGCAGTACTTC; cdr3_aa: CASSVASGSGYEQYF
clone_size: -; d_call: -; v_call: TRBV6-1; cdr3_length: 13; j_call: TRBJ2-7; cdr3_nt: TGTGCCAGCAGTGAACCGGGGACCTACGAGCAGTACTTC; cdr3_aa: CASSEPGTYEQYF
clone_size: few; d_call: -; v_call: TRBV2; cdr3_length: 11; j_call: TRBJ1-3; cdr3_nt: TGTGCCACCCCTCGGGGAAACACCATATATTTT; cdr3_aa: CATPRGNTIYF
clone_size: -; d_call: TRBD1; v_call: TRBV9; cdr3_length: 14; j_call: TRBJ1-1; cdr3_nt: TGTGCCAGCAGCACCACCGGGACAGAGGGGAGCTCTTTCTTT; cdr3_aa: CASSTTGTEGSSFF
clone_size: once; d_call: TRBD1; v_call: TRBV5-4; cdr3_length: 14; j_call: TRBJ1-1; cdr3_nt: TGTGCCAGCAGCTGGGACAGGGAGAACACTGAAGCTTTCTTT; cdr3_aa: CASSWDRENTEAFF
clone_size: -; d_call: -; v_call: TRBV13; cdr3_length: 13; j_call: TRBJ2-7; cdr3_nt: TGTGCCAGCAGCCTAACCCCCATCTACGAGCAGTACTTC; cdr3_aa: CASSLTPIYEQYF
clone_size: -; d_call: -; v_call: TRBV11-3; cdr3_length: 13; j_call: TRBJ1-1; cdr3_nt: TGTGCCAGCAGCTTACTGGCCAGCACTGAAGCTTTCTTT; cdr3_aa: CASSLLASTEAFF
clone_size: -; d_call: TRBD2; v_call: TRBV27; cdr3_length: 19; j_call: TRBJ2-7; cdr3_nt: TGTGCCAGCACCCCACTCTTACTAGCGGGAGGCAGCGGGTTGAACGAGCAGTACTTC; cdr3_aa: CASTPLLLAGGSGLNEQYF
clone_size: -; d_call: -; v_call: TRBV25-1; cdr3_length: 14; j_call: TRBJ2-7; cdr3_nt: TGTGCCAGCAGTCCAAGGGGCCGTAGTTACGAGCAGTACTTC; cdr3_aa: CASSPRGRSYEQYF
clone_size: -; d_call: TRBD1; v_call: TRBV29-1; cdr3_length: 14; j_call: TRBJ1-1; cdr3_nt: TGCAGCGACTGGGGGTGGGGACAGGGGGAACTGGCTTTCTTT; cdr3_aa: CSDWGWGQGELAFF
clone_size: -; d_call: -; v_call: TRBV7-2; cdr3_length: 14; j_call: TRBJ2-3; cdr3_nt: TGTGCCAGCAGCTTAGCCTCACTCACAGATACGCAGTATTTT; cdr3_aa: CASSLASLTDTQYF
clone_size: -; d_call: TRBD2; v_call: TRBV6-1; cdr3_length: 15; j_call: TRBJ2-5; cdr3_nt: TGTGCCAGCAGTGGACGAGCGGGGGGGCCAGAGACCCAGTACTTC; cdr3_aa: CASSGRAGGPETQYF
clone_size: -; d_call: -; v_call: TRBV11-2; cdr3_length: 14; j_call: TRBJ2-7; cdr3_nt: TGTGCCAGCAGCTTAGATCTATCGGGGTACGAGCAGTACTTC; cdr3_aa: CASSLDLSGYEQYF
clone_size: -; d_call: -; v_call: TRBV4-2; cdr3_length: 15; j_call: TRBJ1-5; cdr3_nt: TGTGCCAGCAGCCAAGAGAGGCCGGGATCCCAGCCCCAGCATTTT; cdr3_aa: CASSQERPGSQPQHF